This entry features one T cell receptor beta chain sequence. Its antigen remains unknown. The study ran its PCR with 60 Vbeta and 13 Jbeta primers. Profiling relied on immunoSEQ multiplex PCR, and the TCRdb table lists in-frame clones only, not all of them. This table holds over 200,000 clones, about 78% found once. Germline V gene lookup returns CDR1 MNHNS and CDR2 SASEGT. The CDR3 covers 16 residues. This sample is drawn from a study of cytomegalovirus exposure and HLA in healthy donors. Regarding the study as a whole: Presence/absence results assume similar sequencing depth per donor, which may not hold.

The chain joins TRBV6-1 to TRBJ2-5; possibly TRBD2 for D (7 bases). The tail of the sequence fits TRBJ2-7 better, so the J call may be wrong. Sequencing was performed on PBMCs. This clonotype originated in a male donor in good health and CMV-seronegative. CDR3 nucleotide sequence: TGTGCCAGCAGTGAAGAGGGGGGAGGGCAGTCCGACGAGCAGTACTTC. Translated, it gives CASSEEGGGQSDEQYF.